These T cell receptor beta chains were read from a single sample in a study of tumor-infiltrating lymphocytes in primary liver carcinoma. TCRdb itself ran the multiplex PCR reads through MiXCR, one entry per CDR3 protein. The table includes tens of thousands of distinct CDR3 sequences, roughly 72% detected once. Sequences were obtained from liver tumor tissue from sampling region 1. The receptors stem from a man between 40 and 49 years old with primary liver carcinoma and hepatitis B virus infection. The CDR3 runs from the conserved cysteine through the conserved F or W. A D gene is named only where the DNA matches it firmly. Expanded clones get a size class; other rows say once, few or many, or leave the size out.

NA,TRBV6-5,TRBJ1-2,NA,CASSPGAGAFKGIINYGYTF,TGTGCCAGTAGCCCTGGGGCAGGGGCCTTTAAGGGGATTATTAACTATGGCTACACCTTC
TRBD2,TRBV7-9,TRBJ2-1,many,CASSLMGTSVNEQFF,TGTGCCAGCAGCTTAATGGGGACTAGCGTGAATGAGCAGTTCTTC
NA,TRBV6-5,TRBJ2-2,NA,CASSYCDLVTGELVF,TGTGCCAGCAGTTACTGTGACCTTGTCACCGGGGAGCTGGTTTTT
NA,TRBV11-2,TRBJ1-2,NA,CASNLGRQSYGYIF,TGTGCCAGTAACTTAGGTCGGCAGAGCTATGGCTACATCTTC
NA,TRBV25-1,TRBJ1-6,many,CASSSLPNSPLHF,TGTGCCAGCAGTTCTCTCCCGAATTCACCCCTCCACTTT
TRBD1,TRBV6-1,TRBJ2-1,NA,CAGSEWQGADEQFF,TGTGCCGGCAGCGAATGGCAGGGGGCGGATGAGCAATTCTTC
TRBD1,TRBV28,TRBJ1-5,few,CASRGQGKDQPQHF,TGTGCCAGCAGGGGACAGGGTAAGGATCAGCCCCAGCATTTT
NA,TRBV11-2,TRBJ2-7,NA,CVSNITDTAYEQCF,TGTGTCAGCAACATAACTGACACTGCCTACGAGCAGTGCTTC
NA,TRBV6-5,TRBJ2-5,many,CASMSGALQETQYF,TGTGCCAGCATGTCAGGGGCCCTTCAAGAGACCCAGTACTTC
NA,TRBV6-2/TRBV6-3,TRBJ2-7,NA,CGSSSSAYEQHF,TGTGGCAGCAGTTCATCCGCCTACGAGCAGCACTTC
NA,TRBV5-1,TRBJ2-6,NA,CAGNDAGVNVLTF,TGCGCCGGCAACGACGCTGGGGTCAACGTCCTGACTTTC
NA,TRBV29-1,TRBJ1-1,NA,CSVVGTVLNTEAFF,TGTAGCGTTGTAGGGACGGTATTGAACACTGAAGCTTTCTTT
TRBD1,TRBV25-1,TRBJ2-2,many,CASSEWTGELTGELFF,TGTGCCAGCAGTGAATGGACAGGGGAGCTCACCGGGGAGCTGTTTTTT
NA,TRBV18,TRBJ1-3,NA,CASSPSRESGNTIYF,TGTGCCAGCTCACCCAGCAGGGAGTCTGGAAACACCATATATTTT
NA,TRBV5-1,TRBJ2-1,many,CASSLSAGKNEQFF,TGCGCCAGCAGCTTGTCGGCGGGCAAGAATGAGCAGTTCTTC
TRBD2,TRBV10-1,TRBJ2-1,NA,CASSLGLGGDEQFF,TGCGCCAGTAGTTTGGGACTAGGCGGGGATGAGCAGTTCTTC
NA,TRBV6-1,TRBJ2-7,once,CVSSERVFYEQYF,TGTGTCAGCAGTGAACGGGTTTTCTACGAACAGTATTTC
NA,TRBV6-6,TRBJ2-7,NA,CANRPRSQAREQCF,TGTGCCAACAGACCTAGGAGCCAGGCCCGGGAGCAGTGCTTC
NA,TRBV5-6,TRBJ2-2,many,CASSLLTGSPGTGELFF,TGTGCCAGCAGCTTGTTGACCGGGAGCCCGGGCACCGGGGAGCTGTTTTTT
NA,TRBV4-1,TRBJ2-6,NA,CASSQISGSGANVLTF,TGCGCCAGCAGCCAGATTAGTGGCTCTGGGGCCAACGTCCTGACTTTC
NA,TRBV12-3/TRBV12-4,TRBJ2-7,NA,CANTRDQGYEQYF,TGTGCCAACACCCGGGACCAGGGCTACGAACAGTACTTC
NA,TRBV6-2/TRBV6-3,TRBJ2-1,NA,CTSSYASGGYNEQFF,TGTACCAGCAGTTACGCCAGTGGGGGGTACAATGAGCAGTTCTTC
NA,TRBV7-8,TRBJ1-5,many,CASKMGLDQPQHF,TGTGCCAGCAAGATGGGACTGGATCAGCCCCAGCATTTT
TRBD2,TRBV11-2,TRBJ2-3,few,CAGRTPRGGRPTSTDTQYF,TGTGCCGGGAGGACTCCTCGAGGCGGGAGACCTACTAGCACAGATACGCAGTATTTT
NA,TRBV4-1,TRBJ2-6,NA,CASSQLQEATRVNVLTF,TGCGCCAGTAGCCAGCTACAAGAGGCTACTAGGGTCAACGTCCTGACTTTC
NA,TRBV29-1,TRBJ2-6,NA,CSAPAGRYSGANVLTF,TGCAGCGCCCCCGCTGGACGCTACTCTGGGGCCAACGTCCTGACTTTC
TRBD1,TRBV4-1,TRBJ1-1,NA,CARSQAGQGFMSTEAFF,TGCGCCAGGAGCCAAGCGGGACAGGGGTTCATGAGCACTGAAGCTTTCTTT
NA,TRBV5-1,TRBJ2-7,NA,CASSLSSYEHYF,TGCGCCAGCAGCTTGAGCTCCTACGAACATTACTTC
NA,TRBV6-6,TRBJ1-2,NA,CASPTASNYDYTF,TGTGCCAGCCCAACAGCTTCTAACTATGACTACACCTTC
TRBD1,TRBV6-5,TRBJ2-1,NA,CASSPLTPRQGYDEQFF,TGTGCCAGCAGTCCCCTCACCCCAAGACAGGGCTACGATGAGCAGTTCTTC
NA,TRBV6-1,TRBJ2-7,NA,CASSEALGKQYF,TGTGCCAGTAGTGAAGCGCTCGGCAAGCAGTACTTC
NA,TRBV30,TRBJ1-4,many,CAWQLNEKLFF,TGTGCCTGGCAACTCAATGAAAAACTGTTTTTT
NA,TRBV10-3,TRBJ2-2,many,CAIRPDVNTGELFF,TGTGCCATCAGACCGGACGTGAACACCGGGGAGCTGTTTTTT
NA,TRBV6-6,TRBJ2-1,once,CASSYIISINSEQFF,TGCGCCAGCAGTTACATCATTAGCATTAATAGTGAGCAGTTCTTC
NA,TRBV5-1,TRBJ2-5,many,CASGEETQYF,TGCGCCAGCGGCGAGGAGACCCAGTACTTC
TRBD2,TRBV5-1,TRBJ2-5,NA,CTSSSGLAGQGTHYF,TGCACCAGCAGCTCGGGACTAGCGGGACAAGGGACCCATTACTTC
NA,TRBV6-1,TRBJ2-1,NA,CATREAAGPYNEQLF,TGTGCCACACGAGAAGCGGCAGGGCCCTACAATGAGCAGCTCTTC
NA,TRBV7-8,TRBJ2-7,NA,CASSTVRRENTYEQYF,TGTGCCAGCAGCACCGTGAGGCGAGAGAATACCTACGAGCAGTACTTC
TRBD2,TRBV5-5,TRBJ2-7,many,CASSRGLGPSYEQYF,TGTGCCAGCAGCCGGGGACTAGGGCCATCCTACGAGCAGTACTTC
TRBD2,TRBV29-1,TRBJ2-3,NA,CSVTAGTDMQYF,TGCAGCGTGACAGCGGGAACAGATATGCAGTATTTT
NA,TRBV11-2,TRBJ2-3,once,CVSSIRAADTQYF,TGTGTCAGCAGCATCCGGGCAGCGGATACGCAGTACTTT
TRBD1,TRBV7-2,TRBJ2-7,NA,CASSSRRGTGFYEQYF,TGTGCCAGCAGCTCGAGGAGGGGGACAGGGTTTTACGAGCAGTACTTC
TRBD1,TRBV11-2,TRBJ1-1,few,CASNRMGGQGFGTEAFF,TGTGCCAGTAACCGAATGGGGGGACAGGGGTTTGGCACTGAAGCTTTCTTT
TRBD2,TRBV6-5,TRBJ2-5,NA,CASSQAGSWETQSF,TGTGCCAGCAGTCAAGCGGGATCTTGGGAGACCCAGAGCTTC
NA,TRBV7-8,TRBJ1-5,NA,CANSAPALGGDQPQHF,TGTGCCAACAGCGCCCCGGCCCTAGGTGGAGATCAGCCCCAGCATTTT
TRBD1,TRBV11-2,TRBJ2-2,NA,CASSLGAVNTGELFF,TGTGCCAGCAGCTTAGGAGCGGTGAACACAGGGGAGCTGTTCTTT
NA,TRBV6-5,TRBJ2-1,NA,CGSSSGTARKQFF,TGTGGCAGCAGTTCGGGGACGGCCAGGAAGCAGTTCTTC
NA,TRBV11-2,TRBJ2-2,once,CASSLVGRGTEELFF,NA
TRBD2,TRBV5-5,TRBJ2-3,few,CAGSLGLAGDTQYF,TGCGCCGGCAGCTTGGGACTAGCGGGAGATACGCAGTATTTT